What follows are 16 T cell receptor beta chains derived from one specimen sequenced in a study of early T cells in non-severe SARS-CoV-2 infection. TCRdb independently ran MiXCR on the 5' RACE reads; one entry per CDR3 protein. The table includes roughly 56,000 distinct CDR3 sequences, approximately 15% detected once. The source material was whole blood, sampled at baseline. These receptors were taken from an adult who was a healthcare worker with PCR-confirmed SARS-CoV-2 infection or an uninfected control (not recorded which).

The CDR3 spells CSASRQLAKNIQYF. The CDR3 DNA reads TGCAGTGCTTCCCGACAGCTAGCCAAAAACATTCAGTACTTC. The rearrangement links TRBV20-1 to TRBJ2-4; a possible D gene is TRBD1 (5 bases). The length of the CDR3 is 14 residues. The V end was cut by 5 bases, the J end by 0 bases, with 11 bases between. Per germline, CDR1 DFQATT and CDR2 SNEGSKA (reference sequence).

This clonotype was picked up many times. The chain combines TRBV30 with TRBJ2-2, with 8 bases lining up with TRBD1. CDR1 and CDR2 (germline): GTSNPN, SVGIG (reference sequence). V gave up 2 bases and J gave up 4 bases; unmatched junction bases: 12. The CDR3 has 17 residues. This chain's CDR3 is CAWSPTRTGLVTGELFF. CDR3 sequence (DNA): TGTGCCTGGAGTCCTACCCGGACAGGGTTGGTCACCGGGGAGCTGTTTTTT.

The sample holds a few counts of this clonotype. This chain connects TRBV7-8 to TRBJ1-4, with D possibly matching TRBD1 (5 bases). The CDR3 contains 16 residues. CDR1 is SGHVS, CDR2 FQNEAQ, per germline. V lost 1 base and J lost 4, with 13 bases in between. CDR3 sequence: CASSLGAGPRNEKLFF. In nucleotides, the CDR3 is TGTGCCAGCAGCTTAGGAGCAGGGCCCCGTAATGAAAAACTGTTTTTT.

The chain is built from TRBV29-1 and TRBJ2-1, with 7 bases identical to TRBD1. The germline CDR1 and CDR2 sequences are SQVTM and ANQGSEA. V was clipped by 7 bases and J by 7 bases; unmatched bases: 25. The CDR3 covers 18 residues. CDR3: CSARGSYRGRRLSNEQFF. The CDR3 region has the DNA TGCAGCGCTAGGGGATCTTACAGGGGCAGGAGACTGTCAAATGAGCAGTTCTTC.

This clonotype occurred many times. The V and J genes are TRBV15 and TRBJ1-2; D unclear. Trimming removed 0 bases at V and 9 bases at J, with 5 bases between. The CDR3 contains 11 residues. CDR1 and CDR2 from the germline V gene are LNHNV and YYDKDF (reference sequence). The CDR3 sequence: CATSRELSYTF. CDR3 DNA: TGTGCCACCAGCAGAGAATTAAGCTACACCTTC.

The chain links TRBV12-3 or TRBV12-4 to TRBJ2-6; unclear D gene. This CDR3 spans 19 amino acids. Trimming took 3 bases from V and 0 from J, leaving 18 bases between them. The CDR3 DNA reads as TGTGCCAGCAGTTTTTCCCCGGGTAGGAAGAGCTCTGGGGCCAACGTCCTGACTTTC. It is translated as CASSFSPGRKSSGANVLTF.

About this clonotype itself: One junction end disagrees with the germline gene, perhaps due to a read error. The rearrangement uses TRBV27 and TRBJ2-7; possibly TRBD2 for D (6 bases). Germline loops: CDR1 MNHEY, CDR2 SMNVEV (reference sequence). The CDR3 consists of 15 residues. The CDR3, as DNA: TGTCCCAGCAGACACGGGACGGCGGGGACCTACGAGCAGTACTTC. Translating gives CPSRHGTAGTYEQYF.

A few counts support this clonotype. This rearrangement joins TRBV5-1 to TRBJ1-4; tentatively, D is TRBD1 (5 bases). Trimming removed 0 bases at V and 8 bases at J, with 11 bases between. The CDR3 has 14 amino acids. The V gene's germline CDR1 is SGHRS and CDR2 YFSETQ. CDR3 region: CASSLEGVGEKLFF. CDR3 bases: TGCGCCAGCAGCTTGGAAGGGGTTGGCGAAAAACTGTTTTTT.

This clonotype has only a few counts. The V and J genes are TRBV6-6 and TRBJ2-5; D perhaps matches TRBD2 (5 bases). Germline CDR1 MNHNY, CDR2 SVGAGI (reference sequence). Trimming took off 6 bases at V and 5 bases at J, with 19 bases between the two ends. The length of the CDR3 is 15 residues. The CDR3 bases are TGTGCCAGCAGGCGGGTAGACCCGGCGGAGGAGACCCAGTACTTC. It yields the protein CASRRVDPAEETQYF.

This clonotype was counted between two and nine times. The CDR3 loop is CASSPQGTGETQYF. CDR3 bases: TGTGCCAGCAGTCCCCAGGGAACGGGTGAGACCCAGTACTTC. The chain uses TRBV27 and TRBJ2-5, with D possibly TRBD1 on 5 matching bases. The CDR3 consists of 14 residues. The V end was cut by 5 bases, the J end by 5 bases, with 15 bases between. Germline assignment: CDR1 MNHEY and CDR2 SMNVEV (reference sequence).

V gene TRBV7-8 combines with J gene TRBJ1-4; 9 bases align to TRBD1. With 0 bases clipped from V and 5 bases from J, the junction kept 10 bases outside the gene matches. The CDR3 has 18 amino acids. Germline CDR1 is SGHVS and CDR2 is FQNEAQ. CDR3 amino acids: CASSLAGQGLFVNEKLFF. The CDR3 DNA is TGTGCCAGCAGCTTAGCGGGACAGGGCCTTTTCGTCAATGAAAAACTGTTTTTT.

This rearrangement joins TRBV4-1 to TRBJ1-5; no clear D gene. V was trimmed by 1 base and J by 1 base, leaving 5 bases between them. The CDR3 is 14 residues long. Germline V CDR1 and CDR2: MGHRA, YSYEKL. CDR3 sequence reads: CASSQGWSNQPQHF. Written as DNA, the CDR3 is TGCGCCAGCAGCCAAGGTTGGAGCAATCAGCCCCAGCATTTT.

This clonotype was detected many times. The chain carries TRBV27 and TRBJ2-3; no definite D call. V lost 5 bases to trimming and J lost 6 bases, with 15 bases between them. The CDR3 consists of 14 residues. Germline V gives CDR1 MNHEY, CDR2 SMNVEV (reference sequence). The DNA for the CDR3 is TGTGCCAGCAGTCAAAGAGGACCGGCGGATACGCAGTATTTT. It translates to CASSQRGPADTQYF.

The rearrangement uses TRBV5-1 and TRBJ2-3; 7 nucleotides line up with TRBD2. CDR1 SGHRS and CDR2 YFSETQ come from the germline V gene. J lost 4 bases, V lost 0 bases, and 8 bases had no gene match. The CDR3 contains 16 residues. The CDR3 DNA follows: TGCGCCAGCAGCTTGGCCTGGCGGGAGACTTCAGATACGCAGTATTTT. Translated, it gives CASSLAWRETSDTQYF.

This clonotype was counted ten times or more. The J gene is TRBJ2-7, the V gene TRBV3-1; 9 bases fit TRBD1. The germline CDR1 and CDR2 sequences are LGHDT and YNNKEL (reference sequence). The CDR3 totals 15 residues. The junction had 5 bases not matched to a gene; V was cut back by 2 bases and J by 3 bases. The CDR3 region is CASSQPGTGIYEQYF. The CDR3 nucleotides read TGTGCCAGCAGCCAACCGGGGACAGGGATCTACGAGCAGTACTTC.

The chain couples TRBV4-2 to TRBJ2-5; D remains unclear. Between the trimmed V and J ends, which lost 1 base and 5 bases, there was a span of 8 bases. The germline V gene has CDR1 LGHNA and CDR2 YNFKEQ. The CDR3 loop spans 13 amino acids. CDR3 residues: CASSQGSVETQYF. In nucleotides, the CDR3 is TGTGCCAGCAGCCAAGGAAGCGTTGAGACCCAGTACTTC.